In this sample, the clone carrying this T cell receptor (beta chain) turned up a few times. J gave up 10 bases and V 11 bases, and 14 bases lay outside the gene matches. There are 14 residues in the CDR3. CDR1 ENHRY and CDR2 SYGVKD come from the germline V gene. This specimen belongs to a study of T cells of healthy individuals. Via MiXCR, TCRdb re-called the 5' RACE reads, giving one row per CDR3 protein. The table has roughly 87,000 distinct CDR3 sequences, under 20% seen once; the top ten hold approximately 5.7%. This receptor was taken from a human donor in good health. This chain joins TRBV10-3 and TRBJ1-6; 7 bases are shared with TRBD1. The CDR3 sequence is CAAQRQGGNSPLHF. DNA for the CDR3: TGTGCCGCCCAACGACAGGGCGGGAACTCACCCCTCCACTTT.